This record concerns one T cell receptor (beta chain) sequence. The antigen is unknown. Germline V gene data show CDR1 as SEHNR and CDR2 as FQNEAQ (reference sequence). The CDR3 is 12 amino acids. With 5 bases removed from V and 8 bases from J, the gap between germline ends came to 10 bases. The data originate from a study of radiation and T cells in renal cell carcinoma. Study-level background: Nephrectomy followed 15 Gy stereotactic body radiation by 4 weeks. General study points: In blood, top tumor clones expanded by 2 weeks, shrinking by 4.

Time point here: baseline pretreatment blood. Treatment described: 15 Gy SBRT to primary tumor, nephrectomy 4 weeks later. After SBRT, blood was collected at 2 and 4 weeks, plus baseline. The patient's renal cell carcinoma had clear cell pathology. Produced via immunoSEQ multiplex PCR; TCRdb's table is partial and in-frame only. The table records some 100,000 clones, 82% of them present only once. The sample consisted of blood, taken from a patient whose treatment included radiotherapy and nephrectomy. This chain connects TRBV7-9 to TRBJ2-1; maybe TRBD2 (5 bases). The source of this sequence is a man between 60 and 70 years old with renal cell carcinoma. The CDR3 protein is CASSLSEHEQFF. The DNA for the CDR3 is TGTGCCAGCAGCCTTAGCGAGCATGAGCAGTTCTTC.